This T cell receptor (beta chain) was sequenced for a study of T cell responses to AZD1222 COVID-19 vaccine. Study-wide results and caveats: Nearly half of the spike-specific TCRs reportedly recognize variant regions that carry no mutations. Repertoires were sampled only after the peak T cell response. Only five or six individuals given AZD1222 were seropositive at baseline. Mostly white British, mostly female donors; authors suggested clonal diversity may be underestimated.

In regard to this clone: Its specificity is unknown.

The protocol was immunoSEQ multiplex PCR, while the TCRdb copy is restricted to in-frame clones and leaves out a portion. The table includes 50,000 to 65,000 clones, around 81% detected once. CDR3 size: 15 residues. Trimming left V 4 bases short and J 3 bases short, with 16 bases between. Germline CDR1 is LGHDT and CDR2 is YNNKEL (reference sequence). This specimen was peripheral blood, taken 28 days after the second AZD1222 dose. The TCR was taken from an adult who received the AZD1222 COVID-19 vaccine. This rearrangement joins TRBV3-1 (or the pseudogene TRBV3-2) to TRBJ2-7; possible D gene TRBD1, 6 bases. The CDR3 protein is CASSLEGHQNYEQYF. The CDR3 coding sequence is TGTGCCAGCAGCCTTGAGGGACACCAAAACTACGAGCAGTACTTC.